This TCR beta chain is from a study of human T cells and chemical hapten exposure. Time point indicated: patch test 1, 2 weeks after DPC sensitization. As to treatment: therapeutic diphenylcyclopropenone sensitization with weekly scalp DPC. The CDR3 is 16 residues long. With V trimmed by 0 bases and J by 8 bases, 3 bases remained unmatched. CDR1 is LNHDA and CDR2 is SQIVND in the germline V gene (reference sequence). TCRdb used MiXCR to reprocess the RACE reads, holding one entry per CDR3 protein. The table includes roughly 86,000 distinct CDR3 sequences, over 9.5% detected once. The TCR comes from a man aged 35 to 55 with alopecia areata. Some clones in this sample may be carry-over from other donors' samples. The sequencing here drew on whole blood, taken in connection with sensitization to the hapten diphenylcyclopropenone (DPC). The V and J genes are TRBV19 and TRBJ2-1, with TRBD2 matching 14 bases. CDR3 region: CASSIEGTSGSYEQFF. The CDR3 DNA reads as TGTGCCAGTAGTATAGAGGGGACTAGCGGGAGCTATGAGCAGTTCTTC.